A single sample gave rise to the 10 T cell receptor beta chains below, sequenced in a study of shared clonotypes between healthy human individuals. TCRdb's copy holds only in-frame clones and misses some; the assay was immunoSEQ multiplex PCR. The table shows under 850,000 clones, with just under 75% occurring only once. The sample taken for sequencing was memory CD4+ T cells sorted from blood. Indicated subset: CD45RA-negative fraction. These receptors came from a woman between 25 and 40 years old in good health.

In this sample, this clone turned up a few times. J is TRBJ2-1 and V is TRBV2, with D perhaps TRBD2 (5 bases). CDR3 size: 11 residues. Germline-derived CDR1 and CDR2 are SNHLY and FYNNEI. Trimming removed 6 bases from V and 8 bases from J, with 8 bases in between. The CDR3 bases are TGTGCCAGCAGACGAGGGTATGAGCAGTTCTTC. This encodes CASRRGYEQFF.

CDR3 in DNA: TGTGCCAGCAGCGAGGGTGTTACTAATGAAAAACTGTTTTTT. Translating it yields CASSEGVTNEKLFF. The chain is built from TRBV7-9 and TRBJ1-4; the D is unclear. Trimming removed 5 bases from V and 2 bases from J, with 9 bases in between. Germline loops: CDR1 SEHNR, CDR2 FQNEAQ (reference sequence). The CDR3 is 14 residues long.

The chain employs TRBV21-1 and TRBJ2-7; the D call TRBD2 from the table was never checked on the DNA. TRBV21-1 is termed a pseudogene. This CDR3 has 15 residues. The CDR3 sequence is CASSKVRDWFYEQYF. The CDR3 region has the DNA TGTGCCAGCAGCAAAGTCAGGGACTGGTTCTACGAGCAGTACTTC.

V is TRBV9 and J is TRBJ2-3; TRBD2 aligns across 7 bases. The CDR3 loop spans 16 amino acids. CDR1 and CDR2 (germline): SGDLS, YYNGEE. Trimming at V came to 0 bases and at J to 5 bases, leaving 9 bases not matched to a gene. Here the CDR3 reads CASSVGGAGRGDTQYF. The CDR3 coding sequence is TGTGCCAGCAGCGTAGGGGGAGCGGGAAGGGGAGATACGCAGTATTTT.

The rearrangement links TRBV11-2 to TRBJ2-7, with 15 positions matching TRBD2. Losses at the gene ends were 0 bases for V and 4 bases for J; bases not matched to a gene: 7. The CDR3 consists of 18 residues. Germline CDR1 and CDR2: SGHAT and FQNNGV. CDR3 coding DNA: TGTGCCAGCAGCTTAGATAGGAGGACTAGCGGGAGGGCGTACGAGCAGTACTTC. It is translated as CASSLDRRTSGRAYEQYF.

V usage is TRBV27 and J usage is TRBJ2-7, with a weak D call TRBD2 (6 bases). Germline V gene sequence: CDR1 MNHEY, CDR2 SMNVEV (reference sequence). The CDR3 has 14 amino acids. Deletions cut 6 bases from V and 6 bases from J, with 18 bases between. In DNA form, the CDR3 reads TGTGCCAGCAGCCGACCCGGGACTCGGGGCGAGCAGTACTTC. It specifies CASSRPGTRGEQYF.

The chain is built from TRBV7-3 and TRBJ2-3; D unclear. Trimming stripped 5 bases from V and 6 bases from J, with 12 bases between. This CDR3 is built from 13 residues. Germline V lookup: CDR1 SGHTA, CDR2 FQGTGA. The CDR3, as DNA: TGTGCCAGCAGCAAACAGCAGACGGATACGCAGTATTTT. Encoded protein: CASSKQQTDTQYF.

With respect to this clone: The sample holds other DNA sequences that translate to the same CDR3. V usage is TRBV18 and J usage is TRBJ1-1, with unresolved D. Germline V gene sequence: CDR1 KGHSH, CDR2 LQKENI. This CDR3 contains 13 residues. With 4 bases removed from V and 1 base from J, the gap between germline ends came to 7 bases. The chain's CDR3 is CASSRDPNTEAFF. The CDR3 DNA reads as TGTGCCAGCTCACGCGATCCGAACACTGAAGCTTTCTTT.

The chain's CDR3 is CASSLAQLNVLTF. In DNA form, the CDR3 reads TGTGCCAGCAGCTTAGCACAACTCAACGTCCTGACTTTC. The genes are TRBV7-2 and TRBJ2-6; no definite D call. V was clipped by 0 bases and J by 9 bases, with 6 bases between them. CDR3 length: 13 amino acids. Germline V lookup: CDR1 SGHTA, CDR2 FQGNSA.

The V call is TRBV11-2, the J call TRBJ2-1; TRBD1 might be the D (7 bases). The germline V gene encodes CDR1 SGHAT and CDR2 FQNNGV. CDR3 size: 15 residues. Trimming stripped 5 bases from V and 6 bases from J, with 17 bases between. CDR3: CASSTIRGVGNEQFF. In DNA form, the CDR3 reads TGTGCCAGCAGCACTATCAGGGGGGTAGGCAATGAGCAGTTCTTC.